In this sample, the clone carrying this T cell receptor (beta chain) turned up a few times. Its antigen is unknown. The data originate from a study of T cell repertoires in cytomegalovirus infection. Across the whole study: CMV epitopes that were recently identified and HLA-C-restricted were used alongside well-studied HLA-B-restricted ones. An indication of both CMV infection and matching HLA type came from public TCR beta signatures. Study results and caveats: The ex vivo response was dominated by HLA-C-restricted CMV-specific TCR beta clonotypes.

Germline V gene lookup returns CDR1 SGHVS and CDR2 FNYEAQ. There are 16 residues in the CDR3. With 5 bases removed from V and 3 bases from J, the gap between germline ends came to 18 bases. MiXCR, run by TCRdb on the reads, gives a single entry per CDR3 protein. The sample lists around 750,000 distinct CDR3 sequences, 32% seen once, with 12% in the top ten. This TCR came from a human donor in good health (CMV status not recorded). Some clones in this sample may be carry-over from other donors' samples. V usage is TRBV7-6 and J usage is TRBJ2-3; D assignment may be TRBD1 or TRBD2 (5 bases each). The sample in question was cultured CD8+ T cells from PBMCs, obtained from culture after CMV antigen stimulation. The CDR3 here is CASSNWDRGQTDTQYF. CDR3 nucleotides: TGTGCCAGCAGCAACTGGGACCGCGGGCAAACAGATACGCAGTATTTT.